This T cell receptor beta chain is drawn from a study of STAT5B mutations in CD4+ large granular lymphocyte leukemia. General study findings and limits: Main leukemic clonotypes were patient-specific, but about 26% appeared at low frequency elsewhere. Without putative leukemic clones, patient CD4-sorted repertoires remained more clonal than healthy CD4+ repertoires.

Clones were sequenced by immunoSEQ multiplex PCR, and TCRdb holds only the in-frame ones, with some missing. The table includes over 25,000 clones, around 80% detected once. Remarks on this clone: The antigen remains unidentified.

With V trimmed by 7 bases and J by 16 bases, 8 bases remained unmatched. Germline CDR1 is SNHLY and CDR2 is FYNNEI. CDR3 length equals 12 residues. Control samples were healthy donors' buffy coats. This receptor was obtained from a human donor in good health. V usage is TRBV2 and J usage is TRBJ2-1; TRBD2 agrees at 12 bases. What was sequenced was CD4+ T cells from blood buffy coats. DNA of the CDR3: TGTGCCAGCACGACTAGCGGGGGCGGTCAATTCTTC. This encodes CASTTSGGGQFF.